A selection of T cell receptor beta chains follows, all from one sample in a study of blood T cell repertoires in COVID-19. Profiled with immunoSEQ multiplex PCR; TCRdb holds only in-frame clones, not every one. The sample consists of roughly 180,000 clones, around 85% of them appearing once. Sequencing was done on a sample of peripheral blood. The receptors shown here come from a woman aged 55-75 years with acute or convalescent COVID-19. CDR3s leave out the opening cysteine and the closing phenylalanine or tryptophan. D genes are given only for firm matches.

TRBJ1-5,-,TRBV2,ASSGEAIEPQH
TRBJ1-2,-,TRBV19,ASSIVGAGGGYT
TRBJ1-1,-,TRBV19,ASSPQGWGNTEAF
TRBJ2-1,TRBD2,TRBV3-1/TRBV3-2,ASSQVAGGEGYNEQF
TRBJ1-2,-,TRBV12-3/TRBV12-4,ASSLYREGGYT
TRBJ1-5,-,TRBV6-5,ASSRLRGEPQH
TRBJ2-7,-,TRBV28,ASRVAGVASSYEQY
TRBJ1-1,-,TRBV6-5,ASSSTPMNTEAF
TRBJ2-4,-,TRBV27,ASSGAGLAKNIQY
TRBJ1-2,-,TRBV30,AWSSDSNYGYT
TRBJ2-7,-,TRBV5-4,ASSSPGGPYEQY
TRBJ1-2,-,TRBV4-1,ASSQEIGRSYT
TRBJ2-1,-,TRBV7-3,ASSLTQDNEQF
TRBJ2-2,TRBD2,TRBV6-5,ASRTSGVDTGELF
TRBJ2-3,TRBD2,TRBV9,ASSGRRREWADTQY
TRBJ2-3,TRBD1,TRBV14,ASSQQGVGTQY
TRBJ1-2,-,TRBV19,ASSIDGRAIRSYGYT
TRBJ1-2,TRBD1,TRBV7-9,ASSLTAGGYGYT
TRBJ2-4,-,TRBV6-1,ASSEGRGLGAKNIQY
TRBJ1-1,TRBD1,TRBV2,ASSESGGTEAF
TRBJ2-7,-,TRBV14,ASSHGGLRGRAEQY
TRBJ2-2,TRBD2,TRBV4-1,ASSQTSGTTGELF
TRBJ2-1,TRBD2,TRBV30,AWSVRGGAGWQF
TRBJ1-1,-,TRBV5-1,ASRKGINTEAF
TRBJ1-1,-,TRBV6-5,ASSGANTEAF
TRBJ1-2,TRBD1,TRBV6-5,ASSYSTGGVNYGYT